This T cell receptor beta chain was recovered during a study of T cell responses to AZD1222 COVID-19 vaccine. Study observations and caveats: Regions 160-218 and 743-854 dominated among vaccine-associated CD4 TCRs spanning spike. Unmutated variant regions are reportedly the target of nearly half of TCRs that are spike-specific. Seropositive AZD1222 recipients at baseline numbered only six or seven.

Trimming shortened V by 5 bases and J by 0 bases, and 9 bases separated the two germline ends. The length of the CDR3 is 14 residues. CDR1 is MNHNS and CDR2 is SASEGT in the germline V gene. Assay used: immunoSEQ multiplex PCR; TCRdb lists only in-frame clones, some missing. Altogether over 120,000 clones are present, roughly 91% being singletons, with the ten largest covering about 9.1%. Concerning this clone itself: Its antigen remains unidentified.

The specimen was peripheral blood, collected on day 0 of AZD1222 vaccination. The TCR was taken from an adult in good health. The gene calls are TRBV6-1 and TRBJ2-3; unclear D gene. The CDR3 region is CASSTSGSTDTQYF. The DNA for the CDR3 is TGTGCCAGCAGTACCTCCGGAAGCACAGATACGCAGTATTTT.